This T cell receptor beta chain was identified in a study of low-dose radiotherapy and immunotherapy resistance in tumors. Primers used for first-strand cDNA, a TRAV- and TRBV-specific set, covered both alpha and beta chains. TCRs were put through 15 to 25 PCR cycles of amplification with Phusion. A constant-region primer and the V-primer adapter served as the primer pair. In vitro transcription was used to amplify the isolated mRNA. TCRdb used MiXCR to reprocess the reads, holding one entry per CDR3 protein. The table has around 14,000 distinct CDR3 sequences, approximately 50% seen once. Losses at the gene ends were 5 bases for V and 6 bases for J; bases not matched to a gene: 18. Germline V gene sequence: CDR1 LNHDA, CDR2 SQIVND (reference sequence). The CDR3 contains 17 residues. This clonotype is categorized as large.

The TCR originated in a human donor with advanced metastatic prostate, ovarian, gallbladder or colorectal cancer (not recorded which). This table probably holds off-target reads from a library built for another chain. The chain employs TRBV19 and TRBJ1-1, with 7 nucleotides matching TRBD1. CDR3 region: CASSGYRGMGGGAEAFF. In DNA form, the CDR3 reads TGTGCCAGTAGTGGATACAGGGGTATGGGTGGAGGCGCTGAAGCTTTCTTT.